The present TCR beta chain was sequenced within a study of blood T cell repertoires in COVID-19. Background on the study: Both acute and convalescent COVID-19 samples were obtained from the United States, Italy and Spain.

Sequenced by immunoSEQ multiplex PCR; TCRdb stores in-frame clones only, minus some. The top ten clones hold approximately 5.3% of a sample with more than 250,000 clones, over 75% of them seen once. Participants came from roughly 25 US areas, aged about 18 to 89 years. Participants were placed into cohorts based on the clinical history they reported. Symptom resolution, clearance, or two negative PCRs marked the recovered donors of Cohort 3. CDR3 length: 20 residues. Germline V CDR1 and CDR2: SGDLS, YYNGEE. Trimming removed 3 bases from V and 0 bases from J; junction bases left unmatched: 11. This receptor was identified in a woman aged 25 to 45 who had recovered from COVID-19. The rearrangement joins TRBV9 to TRBJ2-1, with 14 bases matching TRBD2. Material for sequencing was PBMCs or T cells enriched from blood (not recorded which). The CDR3 DNA sequence: TGTGCCAGCAGCGAACGCGGACTAGCGGGGGGACCCAGCTCCTACAATGAGCAGTTCTTC. This translates into CASSERGLAGGPSSYNEQFF.